This T cell receptor (beta chain) was recovered during a study of blood T cells in healthy people across ages. This CDR3 comprises 17 residues. Sample-barcoded 5' priming and a J-beta primer mix drove a second PCR of 7 to 11 cycles. Via MiXCR, TCRdb re-called the 5' RACE reads, giving one row per CDR3 protein. The sample records about 680,000 distinct CDR3 sequences, around half being singletons. Study-level points and caveats: Estimated diversity across one million T cells was deemed an underestimate.

The study isolated at least 6.5 million PBMCs from each sample. Worth noting for this clonotype: No antigen is known for it.

The rearrangement uses TRBV21-1 and TRBJ2-5; the table's D call, TRBD2, has no DNA check behind it. TRBV21-1 is listed as a pseudogene. Specimen: blood. The sequence was collected from a woman aged 55-69 years in good health. The CDR3 sequence: CASSKGGTSGRPETQYF. The CDR3 DNA is TGTGCCAGCAGCAAAGGAGGGACTAGCGGGAGACCAGAGACCCAGTACTTC.